The source of this T cell receptor beta chain is a study of blood T cell repertoires in COVID-19. Germline-derived CDR1 and CDR2 are LNHNV and YYDKDF (reference sequence). V was trimmed by 1 base and J by 4 bases, leaving 13 bases between them. This CDR3 contains 15 residues. In the source study's methods: Amplification with reference gene primers provided the estimates of nucleated cell counts. The assay was immunoSEQ multiplex PCR, and TCRdb's table has in-frame clones only and misses some. The V and J calls and clone size were taken over from that table, and D and trimming were inferred from the DNA. The repertoire consists of some 69,000 clones, with more than 80% occurring once and the leading ten covering 20% to 25%.

This clonotype was sampled from a woman in her seventies with acute or convalescent COVID-19. The sample taken for sequencing was peripheral blood. V usage is TRBV15 and J usage is TRBJ1-2; tentatively, D is TRBD1 (6 bases). The CDR3 DNA follows: TGTGCCACCAGCAGAGTGGCAGGGGATTCCTATGGCTACACCTTC. This gives the protein CATSRVAGDSYGYTF. Full variable domain (outside the CDR3, taken from reference TRBV15 and TRBJ1-2): DAMVIQNPRYQVTQFGKPVTLSCSQTLNHNVMYWYQQKSSQAPKLLFHYYDKDFNNEADTPDNFQSRRPNTSFCFLDIRSPGLGDTAMYLCATSRVAGDSYGYTFGSGTRLTVV.